Presented here are 24 T cell receptor beta chains from one specimen sequenced in a study of blood T cell repertoires in COVID-19. Profiled with immunoSEQ multiplex PCR; TCRdb holds only in-frame clones, not every one. This sample has under 250,000 clones, with about nine tenths found just once. The specimen sequenced was PBMCs or T cells enriched from blood (not recorded which). These receptors came from a man aged 35 to 55 who had recovered from COVID-19.

In this sample, this clone turned up a few times. The genes are TRBV30 and TRBJ2-5; 8 bases map to TRBD1. Trimming at V came to 3 bases and at J to 2 bases, leaving 11 bases not matched to a gene. Germline assignment: CDR1 GTSNPN and CDR2 SVGIG (reference sequence). This CDR3 is built from 16 residues. CDR3 amino acids: CAWSAGTGDRQETQYF. The CDR3 nucleotides are TGTGCCTGGAGCGCAGGGACAGGTGACCGTCAAGAGACCCAGTACTTC.

The chain is built from TRBV11-3 and TRBJ1-1; D remains unclear. Between the trimmed V and J ends, which lost 5 bases and 4 bases, there was a span of 11 bases. CDR1 and CDR2 (germline): SGHNT, YENEEA. CDR3 length: 13 residues. The CDR3: CASSLLSSTEAFF. CDR3 nucleotides: TGTGCCAGCAGCCTCCTTTCGAGCACTGAAGCTTTCTTT.

The V and J genes are TRBV19 and TRBJ2-3; D is ambiguous. V was clipped by 4 bases and J by 0 bases, with 8 bases between them. Per germline, CDR1 LNHDA and CDR2 SQIVND (reference sequence). The CDR3 runs to 14 residues. The CDR3 region is CASSSSLSTDTQYF. The CDR3 DNA reads as TGTGCCAGTAGTAGCAGTTTAAGCACAGATACGCAGTATTTT.

The genes are TRBV5-6 and TRBJ1-1; 10 bases are a match to TRBD1. J gave up 0 bases and V 4 bases, and 9 bases lay outside the gene matches. CDR3 length equals 17 residues. Germline lookup yields CDR1 SGHDT and CDR2 YYEEEE. This chain's CDR3 is CASSPGTGASVNTEAFF. In DNA form, the CDR3 reads TGTGCCAGCAGCCCGGGGACAGGGGCCAGTGTGAACACTGAAGCTTTCTTT.

The V and J genes are TRBV14 and TRBJ1-4; D is unresolved. Between the trimmed V and J ends, which lost 9 bases and 4 bases, there was a span of 12 bases. Per germline, CDR1 SGHDN and CDR2 FVKESK. The CDR3 spans 13 residues. The CDR3 loop reads CARDCLGNEKLFF. The CDR3 nucleotides read TGTGCCAGGGACTGCCTAGGTAATGAAAAACTGTTTTTT.

V is TRBV4-2 and J is TRBJ2-1; TRBD2 matches at 8 bases. This CDR3 spans 15 amino acids. V shed 0 bases and J 7 bases; nucleotides not matched to a gene: 5. In germline, CDR1 is LGHNA, CDR2 YNFKEQ. CDR3 DNA: TGTGCCAGCAGCCAAGAAACGGGGGGGTTAAATGAGCAGTTCTTC. Residues: CASSQETGGLNEQFF.

This chain connects TRBV5-1 to TRBJ1-1; possibly TRBD1 for D (5 bases). The CDR3 has 14 residues. The germline V gene has CDR1 SGHRS and CDR2 YFSETQ. The V end was cut by 0 bases, the J end by 1 base, with 7 bases between. As DNA, the CDR3 is TGCGCCAGCAGCTTGGACAGGTCGAACACTGAAGCTTTCTTT. Protein sequence: CASSLDRSNTEAFF.

The J gene is TRBJ1-2, the V gene TRBV18; a possible D gene is TRBD1 (6 bases). The V and J ends lost 5 bases and 6 bases respectively, with 13 bases between them. The CDR3 contains 13 residues. Germline CDR1 and CDR2: KGHSH and LQKENI. CDR3 region: CASSSGQLDGYTF. The CDR3 region has the DNA TGTGCCAGCTCATCGGGACAACTCGATGGCTACACCTTC. Full variable domain (outside the CDR3, taken from reference TRBV18 and TRBJ1-2): NAGVMQNPRHLVRRRGQEARLRCSPMKGHSHVYWYRQLPEEGLKFMVYLQKENIIDESGMPKERFSAEFPKEGPSILRIQQVVRGDSAAYFCASSSGQLDGYTFGSGTRLTVV.

This chain joins TRBV19 and TRBJ2-3; weak D call: TRBD1 (5 bases). Trimming removed 7 bases from V and 2 bases from J, with 16 bases in between. There are 15 residues in the CDR3. Germline CDR1 reads LNHDA; CDR2 reads SQIVND (reference sequence). CDR3 nucleotides: TGTGCCAGTACTTTCAGGGCGTGGGACACAGATACGCAGTATTTT. Its translation is CASTFRAWDTDTQYF.

This clone was detected ten times or more. The chain uses TRBV9 and TRBJ2-1; TRBD2 matches at 7 bases. Losses at the gene ends were 4 bases for V and 1 base for J; bases not matched to a gene: 11. CDR3 length equals 17 residues. Germline CDR1 SGDLS, CDR2 YYNGEE. CDR3 region: CASSLLGGGGSYNEQFF. The CDR3 nucleotides read TGTGCCAGCAGCCTTCTCGGCGGCGGGGGATCCTACAATGAGCAGTTCTTC. The full variable domain, in which reference TRBV9 and TRBJ2-1 provide the parts outside the CDR3, is DSGVTQTPKHLITATGQRVTLRCSPRSGDLSVYWYQQSLDQGLQFLIQYYNGEERAKGNILERFSAQQFPDLHSELNLSSLELGDSALYFCASSLLGGGGSYNEQFFGPGTRLTVL.

The V and J genes are TRBV6-5 and TRBJ1-1, with D unclear. This CDR3 is built from 14 residues. The V and J ends lost 2 bases and 5 bases respectively, with 12 bases between them. Germline V gene sequence: CDR1 MNHEY, CDR2 SVGAGI. CDR3 coding DNA: TGTGCCAGCAGTTACACCTCGGGGTATACTGAAGCTTTCTTT. Translation: CASSYTSGYTEAFF.

The chain has TRBV7-9 and TRBJ1-2; 7 nucleotides align to TRBD1. The V gene end was trimmed by 4 bases and the J gene end by 6 bases; junction bases not matched to a gene: 5. Germline V gives CDR1 SEHNR, CDR2 FQNEAQ (reference sequence). This CDR3 region has 13 residues. The CDR3, as DNA: TGTGCCAGCAGCTCTCTGACAGGGAATGGCTACACCTTC. It specifies CASSSLTGNGYTF.

This rearrangement joins TRBV9 to TRBJ1-1; the D gene is possibly TRBD1 (6 bases). In germline, CDR1 is SGDLS, CDR2 YYNGEE. Trimming removed 2 bases at V and 1 base at J, with 9 bases between. The CDR3 is 14 residues long. CDR3 coding DNA: TGTGCCAGCAGCGTGCTGGACAGGAACACTGAAGCTTTCTTT. Its protein product is CASSVLDRNTEAFF.

This clone appeared a few times. The chain recombines TRBV4-2 with TRBJ2-3, with no clear D. The germline V gene has CDR1 LGHNA and CDR2 YNFKEQ. V lost 0 bases, J lost 1 base, and 5 bases lay in between. The CDR3 sequence is 14 residues long. DNA for the CDR3: TGTGCCAGCAGCCAAGATCCTGGCACAGATACGCAGTATTTT. Translation: CASSQDPGTDTQYF.

The chain employs TRBV2 and TRBJ2-1; 8 nucleotides line up with TRBD2. The germline CDR1 and CDR2 sequences are SNHLY and FYNNEI. The J segment lost 6 bases and the V segment lost 6 bases, leaving 7 bases of the junction unmatched. The CDR3 totals 14 residues. In DNA, the CDR3 is TGTGCCAGCAGACCCGGGCTAGCGGGCAATGAGCAGTTCTTC. It codes for CASRPGLAGNEQFF.

This clone was picked up a small number of times. The chain links TRBV6-4 to TRBJ1-1; D remains ambiguous. Per germline, CDR1 MRHNA and CDR2 SNTAGT. V lost 6 bases to trimming and J lost 1 base, with 9 bases between them. This CDR3 comprises 13 residues. The CDR3 here is CASSPEENTEAFF. The CDR3 bases are TGTGCCAGCAGCCCCGAGGAGAACACTGAAGCTTTCTTT.

This clone came up once. J is TRBJ2-7 and V is TRBV7-8; weak D call: TRBD2 (6 bases). CDR1 SGHVS and CDR2 FQNEAQ come from the germline V gene. The CDR3 has 13 amino acids. Trimming left V 7 bases short and J 3 bases short, with 13 bases between. The CDR3 region is CASTAPGGYEQYF. The CDR3 DNA reads as TGTGCCAGCACCGCCCCCGGGGGCTACGAGCAGTACTTC.

The chain combines TRBV27 with TRBJ1-1; no firm D call. CDR1 and CDR2 (germline): MNHEY, SMNVEV (reference sequence). The CDR3 sequence is 14 residues long. The V gene lost 8 bases and the J gene lost 1 base, with 14 bases spanning the gap. This CDR3 reads CASRTEPRNTEAFF. The DNA of the CDR3 is TGTGCCAGCCGTACGGAGCCCAGGAACACTGAAGCTTTCTTT.

V is TRBV7-8 and J is TRBJ2-7, with D possibly TRBD1 on 6 matching bases. This CDR3 contains 15 residues. Looked up from germline, CDR1 is SGHVS and CDR2 is FQNEAQ. Deletions cut 1 base from V and 3 bases from J, with 13 bases between. CDR3 region: CASSLVRRGFYEQYF. DNA for the CDR3: TGTGCCAGCAGCTTAGTTCGCAGGGGCTTCTACGAGCAGTACTTC. The full variable domain, with the rest looked up from reference TRBV7-8 and TRBJ2-7, is GAGVSQSPRYKVAKRGQDVALRCDPISGHVSLFWYQQALGQGPEFLTYFQNEAQLDKSGLPSDRFFAERPEGSVSTLKIQRTQQEDSAVYLCASSLVRRGFYEQYFGPGTRLTVT.

The CDR3 is CASSYLRNEKLFF. CDR3 sequence (DNA): TGTGCCAGCAGTTACTTGCGTAATGAAAAACTGTTTTTT. The V call is TRBV6-5, the J call TRBJ1-4; D not certain. The germline gives CDR1 MNHEY, CDR2 SVGAGI. V was clipped by 1 base and J by 4 bases, with 4 bases between them. CDR3 size: 13 residues.

The gene calls are TRBV5-5 and TRBJ2-5; D is ambiguous. The ends were cut back, 5 bases at V and 1 base at J, with 9 bases in the middle. Germline CDR1 SGHKS, CDR2 YYEKEE (reference sequence). The CDR3 is 13 residues long. CDR3 DNA sequence: TGTGCCAGCAGACCTGGCAGCCAAGAGACCCAGTACTTC. Amino acid sequence: CASRPGSQETQYF. The whole variable domain, filled in from reference TRBV5-5 and TRBJ2-5, reads DAGVTQSPTHLIKTRGQQVTLRCSPISGHKSVSWYQQVLGQGPQFIFQYYEKEERGRGNFPDRFSARQFPNYSSELNVNALLLGDSALYLCASRPGSQETQYFGPGTRLLVL.

This clone was recorded a few times. This sequence joins TRBV28 and TRBJ1-2; TRBD1 matches at 9 bases. The CDR3 length is 14 residues. Germline V lookup: CDR1 MDHEN, CDR2 SYDVKM. J gave up 2 bases and V 7 bases, and 5 bases lay outside the gene matches. The CDR3 here is CASNTGQGNYGYTF. The CDR3 DNA is TGTGCCAGCAATACCGGACAGGGGAACTATGGCTACACCTTC.

V and J are TRBV6-5 and TRBJ2-7, with TRBD2 identical over 12 bases. J lost 7 bases, V lost 2 bases, and 6 bases had no gene match. The V gene's germline CDR1 is MNHEY and CDR2 SVGAGI. This CDR3 spans 15 amino acids. The DNA for the CDR3 is TGTGCCAGCAGTTACAGCGGACTAGCGGGACTTGAGCAGTACTTC. This codes for CASSYSGLAGLEQYF.

The V and J genes are TRBV21-1 and TRBJ2-3; the table's D call of TRBD1 was not tested on the DNA. TRBV21-1 is a known pseudogene. The CDR3 is made up of 17 amino acids. The CDR3 DNA is TGTGCCAGCAGCAAAGCATGTGAGACAAGAAACACAGATACGCAGTATTTT. It yields the protein CASSKACETRNTDTQYF.